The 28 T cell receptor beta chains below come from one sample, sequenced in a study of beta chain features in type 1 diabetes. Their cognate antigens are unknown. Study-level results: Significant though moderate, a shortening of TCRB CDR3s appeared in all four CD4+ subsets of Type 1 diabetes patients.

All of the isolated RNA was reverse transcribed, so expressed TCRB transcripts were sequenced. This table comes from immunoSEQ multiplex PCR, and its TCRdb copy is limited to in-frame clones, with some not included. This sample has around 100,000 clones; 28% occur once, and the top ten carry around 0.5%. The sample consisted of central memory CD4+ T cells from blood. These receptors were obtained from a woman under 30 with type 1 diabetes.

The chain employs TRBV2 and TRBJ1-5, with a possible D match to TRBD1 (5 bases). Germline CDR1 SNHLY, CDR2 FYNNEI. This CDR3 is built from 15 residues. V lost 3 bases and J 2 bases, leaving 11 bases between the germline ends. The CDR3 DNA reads TGTGCCAGCAGTGATAGTTTACAGGGCAATCAGCCCCAGCATTTT. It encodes CASSDSLQGNQPQHF.

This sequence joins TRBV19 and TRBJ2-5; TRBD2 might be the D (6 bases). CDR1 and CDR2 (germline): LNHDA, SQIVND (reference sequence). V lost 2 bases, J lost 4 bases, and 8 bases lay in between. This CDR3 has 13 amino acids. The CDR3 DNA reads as TGTGCCAGTAGTATAACGGGAGTAGAGACCCAGTACTTC. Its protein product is CASSITGVETQYF.

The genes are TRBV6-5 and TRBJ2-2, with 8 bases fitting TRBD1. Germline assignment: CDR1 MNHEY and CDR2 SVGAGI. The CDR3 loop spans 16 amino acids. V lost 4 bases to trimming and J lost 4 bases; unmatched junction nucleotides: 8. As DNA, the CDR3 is TGTGCCAGCAGTTCAACCAGGGGGCGCGGCACCGGGGAGCTGTTTTTT. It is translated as CASSSTRGRGTGELFF.

The CDR3 loop is CACPPGHRGSSGANVLTF. The CDR3 nucleotides are TGTGCCTGTCCCCCCGGACACCGTGGTAGCTCTGGGGCCAACGTCCTGACTTTC. V gene TRBV30 combines with J gene TRBJ2-6; TRBD1 might be the D (5 bases). Trimming took 6 bases from V and 0 from J, leaving 21 bases between them. This CDR3 comprises 18 residues. Germline V gene sequence: CDR1 GTSNPN, CDR2 SVGIG (reference sequence).

CDR3 sequence reads: CASSRTSGYNEQFF. DNA of the CDR3: TGTGCCAGCAGTCGGACTAGCGGTTACAATGAGCAGTTCTTC. This chain connects TRBV27 to TRBJ2-1; TRBD2 aligns across 10 bases. CDR1 is MNHEY, CDR2 SMNVEV, per germline (reference sequence). Unmatched junction bases numbered 2, after V lost 5 bases and J lost 4 bases. The CDR3 covers 14 residues.

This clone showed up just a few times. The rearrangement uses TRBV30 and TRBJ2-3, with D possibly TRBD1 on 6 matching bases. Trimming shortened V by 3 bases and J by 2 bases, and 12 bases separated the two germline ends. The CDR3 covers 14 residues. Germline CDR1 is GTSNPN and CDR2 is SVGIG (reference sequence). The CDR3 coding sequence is TGTGCCTGGAGAGAAGGGGGTATCACAGATACGCAGTATTTT. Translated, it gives CAWREGGITDTQYF.

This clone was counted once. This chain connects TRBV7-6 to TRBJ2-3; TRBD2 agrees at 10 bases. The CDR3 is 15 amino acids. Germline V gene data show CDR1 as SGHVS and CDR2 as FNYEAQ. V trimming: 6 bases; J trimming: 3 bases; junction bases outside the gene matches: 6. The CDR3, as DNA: TGTGCCAGCAGTCTGATGGGACTAGCGACAGATACGCAGTATTTT. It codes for CASSLMGLATDTQYF. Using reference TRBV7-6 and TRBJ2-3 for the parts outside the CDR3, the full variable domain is GAGVSQSPRYKVTKRGQDVALRCDPISGHVSLYWYRQALGQGPEFLTYFNYEAQQDKSGLPNDRFSAERPEGSISTLTIQRTEQRDSAMYRCASSLMGLATDTQYFGPGTRLTVL.

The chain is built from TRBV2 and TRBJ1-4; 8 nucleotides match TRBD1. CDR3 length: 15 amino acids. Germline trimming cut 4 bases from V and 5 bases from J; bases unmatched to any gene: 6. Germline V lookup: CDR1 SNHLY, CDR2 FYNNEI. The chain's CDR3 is CASSALGTGNEKLFF. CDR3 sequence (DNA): TGTGCCAGCAGTGCACTAGGGACAGGCAATGAAAAACTGTTTTTT.

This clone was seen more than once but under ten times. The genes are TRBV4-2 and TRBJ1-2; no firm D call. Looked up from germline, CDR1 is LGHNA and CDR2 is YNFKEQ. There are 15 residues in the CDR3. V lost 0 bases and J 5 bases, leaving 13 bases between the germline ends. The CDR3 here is CASSQEGTNLYGYTF. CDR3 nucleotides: TGTGCCAGCAGCCAAGAGGGCACGAACCTTTATGGCTACACCTTC.

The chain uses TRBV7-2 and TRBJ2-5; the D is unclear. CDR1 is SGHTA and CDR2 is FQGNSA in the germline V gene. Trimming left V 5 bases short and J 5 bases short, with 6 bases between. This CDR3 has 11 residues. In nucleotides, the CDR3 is TGTGCCAGCAGCGTCGGGGAGACCCAGTACTTC. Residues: CASSVGETQYF. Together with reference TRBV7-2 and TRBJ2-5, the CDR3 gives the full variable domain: GAGVSQSPSNKVTEKGKDVELRCDPISGHTALYWYRQSLGQGLEFLIYFQGNSAPDKSGLPSDRFSAERTGGSVSTLTIQRTQQEDSAVYLCASSVGETQYFGPGTRLLVL.

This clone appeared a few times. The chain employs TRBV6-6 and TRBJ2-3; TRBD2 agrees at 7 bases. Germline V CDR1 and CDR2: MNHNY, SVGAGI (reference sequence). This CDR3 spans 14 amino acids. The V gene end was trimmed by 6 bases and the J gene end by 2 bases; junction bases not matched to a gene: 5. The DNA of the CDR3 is TGTGCCAGCAGGCCCAGCGGGAACACAGATACGCAGTATTTT. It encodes CASRPSGNTDTQYF.

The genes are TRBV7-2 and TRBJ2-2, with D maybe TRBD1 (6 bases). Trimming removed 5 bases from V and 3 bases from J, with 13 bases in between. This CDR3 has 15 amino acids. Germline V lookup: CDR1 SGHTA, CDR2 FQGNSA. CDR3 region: CASSAQGSYTGELFF. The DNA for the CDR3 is TGTGCCAGCAGCGCACAGGGTTCGTACACCGGGGAGCTGTTTTTT.

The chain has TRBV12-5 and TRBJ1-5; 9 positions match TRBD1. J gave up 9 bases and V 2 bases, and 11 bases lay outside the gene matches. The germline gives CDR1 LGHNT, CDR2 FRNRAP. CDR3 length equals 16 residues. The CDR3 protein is CASGLPRDRAVSPQHF. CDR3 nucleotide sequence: TGTGCTAGTGGTTTGCCGCGGGACAGGGCCGTGTCGCCCCAGCATTTT.

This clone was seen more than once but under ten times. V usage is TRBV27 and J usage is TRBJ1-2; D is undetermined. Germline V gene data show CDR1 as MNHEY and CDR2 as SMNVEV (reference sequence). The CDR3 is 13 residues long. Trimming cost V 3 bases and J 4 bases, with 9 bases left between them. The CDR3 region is CASSFVGGYGYTF. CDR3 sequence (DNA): TGTGCCAGCAGTTTTGTGGGAGGCTATGGCTACACCTTC.

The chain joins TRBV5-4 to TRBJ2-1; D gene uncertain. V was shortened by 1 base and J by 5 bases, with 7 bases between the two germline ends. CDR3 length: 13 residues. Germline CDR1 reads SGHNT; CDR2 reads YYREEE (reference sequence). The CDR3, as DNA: TGTGCCAGCAGCTTGAGCGATCACAATGAGCAGTTCTTC. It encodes CASSLSDHNEQFF.

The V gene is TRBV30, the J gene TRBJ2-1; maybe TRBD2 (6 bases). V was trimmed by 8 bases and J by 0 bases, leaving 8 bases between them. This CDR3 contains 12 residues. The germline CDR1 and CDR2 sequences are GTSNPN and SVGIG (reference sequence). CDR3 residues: CAGGTSYNEQFF. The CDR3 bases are TGTGCCGGGGGGACCTCCTACAATGAGCAGTTCTTC.

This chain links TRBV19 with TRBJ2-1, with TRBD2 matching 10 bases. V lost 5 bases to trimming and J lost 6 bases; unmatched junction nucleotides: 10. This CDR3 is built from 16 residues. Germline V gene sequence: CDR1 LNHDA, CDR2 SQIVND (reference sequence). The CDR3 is CASSRTPSGGFNEQFF. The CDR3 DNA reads TGTGCCAGTAGTCGCACCCCTAGCGGGGGCTTCAATGAGCAGTTCTTC.

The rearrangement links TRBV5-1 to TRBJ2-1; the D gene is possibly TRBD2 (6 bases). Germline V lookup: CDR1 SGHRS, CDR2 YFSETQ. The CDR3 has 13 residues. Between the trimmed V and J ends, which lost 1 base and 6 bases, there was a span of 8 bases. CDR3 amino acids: CASSLSSGNEQFF. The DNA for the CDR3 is TGCGCCAGCAGCTTGAGTAGCGGCAATGAGCAGTTCTTC. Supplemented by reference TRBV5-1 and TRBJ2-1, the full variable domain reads KAGVTQTPRYLIKTRGQQVTLSCSPISGHRSVSWYQQTPGQGLQFLFEYFSETQRNKGNFPGRFSGRQFSNSRSEMNVSTLELGDSALYLCASSLSSGNEQFFGPGTRLTVL.

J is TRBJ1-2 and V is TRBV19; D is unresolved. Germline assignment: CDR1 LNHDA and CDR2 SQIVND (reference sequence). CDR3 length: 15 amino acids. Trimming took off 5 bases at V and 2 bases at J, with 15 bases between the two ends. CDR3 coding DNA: TGTGCCAGTAGTCCTAGGCCTGGTTTGAACTATGGCTACACCTTC. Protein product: CASSPRPGLNYGYTF.

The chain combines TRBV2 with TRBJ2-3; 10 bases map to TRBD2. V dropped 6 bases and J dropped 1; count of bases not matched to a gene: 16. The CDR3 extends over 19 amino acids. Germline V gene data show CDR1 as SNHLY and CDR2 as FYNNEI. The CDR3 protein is CASRSLTGTSVSGTDTQYF. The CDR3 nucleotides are TGTGCCAGCAGATCTCTCACCGGGACTAGCGTTTCTGGCACAGATACGCAGTATTTT.

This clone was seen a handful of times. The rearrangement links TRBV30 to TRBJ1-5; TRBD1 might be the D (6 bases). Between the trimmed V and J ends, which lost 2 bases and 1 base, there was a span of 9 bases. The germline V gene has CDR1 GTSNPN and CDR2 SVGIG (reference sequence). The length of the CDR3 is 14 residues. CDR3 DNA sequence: TGTGCCTGGAGTACAGGGAACAGCAATCAGCCCCAGCATTTT. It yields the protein CAWSTGNSNQPQHF.

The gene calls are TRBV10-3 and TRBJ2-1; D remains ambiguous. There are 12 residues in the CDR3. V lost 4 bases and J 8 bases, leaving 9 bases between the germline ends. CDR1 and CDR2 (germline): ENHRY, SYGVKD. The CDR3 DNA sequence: TGTGCCATCAGTGCGGTAAGCGATGAGCAGTTCTTC. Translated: CAISAVSDEQFF.

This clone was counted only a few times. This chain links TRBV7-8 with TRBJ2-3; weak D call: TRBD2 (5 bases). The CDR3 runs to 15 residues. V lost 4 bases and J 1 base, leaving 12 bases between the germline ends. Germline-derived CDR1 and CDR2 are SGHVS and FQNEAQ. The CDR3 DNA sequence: TGTGCCAGCAGCTCGAGGGTGTCTGGCACAGATACGCAGTATTTT. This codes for CASSSRVSGTDTQYF.

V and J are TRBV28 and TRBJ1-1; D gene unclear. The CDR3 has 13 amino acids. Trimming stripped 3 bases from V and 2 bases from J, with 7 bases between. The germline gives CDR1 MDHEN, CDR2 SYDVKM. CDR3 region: CASSLRYNTEAFF. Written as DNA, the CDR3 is TGTGCCAGCAGTTTGCGGTATAACACTGAAGCTTTCTTT.

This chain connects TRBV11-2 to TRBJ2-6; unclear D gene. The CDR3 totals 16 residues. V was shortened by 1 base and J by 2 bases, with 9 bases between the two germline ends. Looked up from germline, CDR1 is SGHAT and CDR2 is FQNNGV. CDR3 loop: CASSLVIAPGANVLTF. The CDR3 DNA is TGTGCCAGCAGCTTAGTTATAGCCCCTGGGGCCAACGTCCTGACTTTC.

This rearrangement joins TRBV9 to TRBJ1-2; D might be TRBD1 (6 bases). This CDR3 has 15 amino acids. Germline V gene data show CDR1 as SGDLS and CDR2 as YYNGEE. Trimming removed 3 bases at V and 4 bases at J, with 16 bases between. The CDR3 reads CASSARYRDAYGYTF. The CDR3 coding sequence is TGTGCCAGCAGCGCCCGATACAGGGACGCCTATGGCTACACCTTC.

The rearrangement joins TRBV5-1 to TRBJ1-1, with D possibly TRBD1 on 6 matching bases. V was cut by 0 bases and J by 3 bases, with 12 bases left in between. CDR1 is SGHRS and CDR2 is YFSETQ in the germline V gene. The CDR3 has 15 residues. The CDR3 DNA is TGCGCCAGCAGCTTGGGGACAGCCGGGGACACTGAAGCTTTCTTT. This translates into CASSLGTAGDTEAFF. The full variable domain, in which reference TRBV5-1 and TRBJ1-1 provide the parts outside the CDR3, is KAGVTQTPRYLIKTRGQQVTLSCSPISGHRSVSWYQQTPGQGLQFLFEYFSETQRNKGNFPGRFSGRQFSNSRSEMNVSTLELGDSALYLCASSLGTAGDTEAFFGQGTRLTVV.

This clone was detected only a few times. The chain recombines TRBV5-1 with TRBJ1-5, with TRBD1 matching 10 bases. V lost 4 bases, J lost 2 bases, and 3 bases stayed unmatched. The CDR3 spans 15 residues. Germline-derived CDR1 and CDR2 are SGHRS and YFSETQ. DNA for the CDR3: TGCGCCAGCAGCACTGGGACAGGGGGCAATCAGCCCCAGCATTTT. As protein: CASSTGTGGNQPQHF. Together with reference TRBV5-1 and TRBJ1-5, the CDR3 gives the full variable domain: KAGVTQTPRYLIKTRGQQVTLSCSPISGHRSVSWYQQTPGQGLQFLFEYFSETQRNKGNFPGRFSGRQFSNSRSEMNVSTLELGDSALYLCASSTGTGGNQPQHFGDGTRLSIL.